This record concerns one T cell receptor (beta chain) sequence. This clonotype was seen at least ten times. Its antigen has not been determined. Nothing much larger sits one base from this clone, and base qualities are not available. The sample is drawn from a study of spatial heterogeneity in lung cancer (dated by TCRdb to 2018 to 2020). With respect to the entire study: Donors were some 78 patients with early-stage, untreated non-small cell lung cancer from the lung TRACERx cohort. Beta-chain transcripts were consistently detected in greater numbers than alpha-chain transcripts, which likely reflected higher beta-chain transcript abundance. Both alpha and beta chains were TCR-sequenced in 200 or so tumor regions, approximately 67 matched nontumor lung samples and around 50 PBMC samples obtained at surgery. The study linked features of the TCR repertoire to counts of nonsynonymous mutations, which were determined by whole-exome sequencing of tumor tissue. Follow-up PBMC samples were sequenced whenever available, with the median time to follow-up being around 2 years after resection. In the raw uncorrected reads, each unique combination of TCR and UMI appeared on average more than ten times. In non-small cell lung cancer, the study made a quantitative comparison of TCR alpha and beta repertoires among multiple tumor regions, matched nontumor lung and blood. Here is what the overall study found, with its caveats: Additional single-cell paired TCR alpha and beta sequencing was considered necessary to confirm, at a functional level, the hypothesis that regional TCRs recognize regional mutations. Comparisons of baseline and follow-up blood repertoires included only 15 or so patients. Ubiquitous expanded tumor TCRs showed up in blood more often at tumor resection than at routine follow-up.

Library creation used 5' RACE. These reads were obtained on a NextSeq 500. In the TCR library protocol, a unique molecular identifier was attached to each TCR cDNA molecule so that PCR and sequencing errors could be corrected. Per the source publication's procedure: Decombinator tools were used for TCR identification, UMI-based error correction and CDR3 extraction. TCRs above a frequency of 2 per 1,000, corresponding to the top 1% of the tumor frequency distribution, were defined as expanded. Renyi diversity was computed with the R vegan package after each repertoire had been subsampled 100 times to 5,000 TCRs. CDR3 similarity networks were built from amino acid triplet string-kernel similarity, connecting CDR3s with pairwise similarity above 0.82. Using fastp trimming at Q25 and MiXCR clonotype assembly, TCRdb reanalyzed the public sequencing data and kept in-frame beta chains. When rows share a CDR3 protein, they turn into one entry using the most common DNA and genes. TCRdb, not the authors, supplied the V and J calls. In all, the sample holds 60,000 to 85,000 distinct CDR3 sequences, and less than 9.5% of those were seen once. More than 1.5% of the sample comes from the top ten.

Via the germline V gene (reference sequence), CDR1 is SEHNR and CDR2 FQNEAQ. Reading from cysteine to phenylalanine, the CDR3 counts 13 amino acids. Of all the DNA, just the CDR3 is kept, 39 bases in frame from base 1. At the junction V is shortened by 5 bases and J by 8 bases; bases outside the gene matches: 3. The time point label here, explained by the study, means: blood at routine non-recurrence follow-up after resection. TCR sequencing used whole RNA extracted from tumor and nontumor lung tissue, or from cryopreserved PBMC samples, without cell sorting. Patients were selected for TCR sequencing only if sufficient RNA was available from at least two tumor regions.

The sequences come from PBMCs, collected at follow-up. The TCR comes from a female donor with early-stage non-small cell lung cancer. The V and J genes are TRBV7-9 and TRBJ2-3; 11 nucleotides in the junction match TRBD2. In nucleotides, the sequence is TGTGCCAGCAGCAAGACTAGCGGGACTACGCAGTATTTT. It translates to CASSKTSGTTQYF.